These 25 T cell receptor beta chains originate from one sample sequenced in a study of blood T cell repertoires in COVID-19 (dated by TCRdb to about 2020). Receptors were amplified or captured by the immunoSEQ multiplex PCR assay. In its TCRdb copy, this immuneACCESS table keeps in-frame sequences only and misses some clones. Where compared with another copy, unresolved V genes explain less than half of these, and the others have no known cause. In all, the sample holds nearly 45,000 clones, and over 75% of those were seen once. The leading ten clones occupy 30% to 35% of the sample. Sequencing was carried out using peripheral blood. Every receptor here comes from a woman older than 75 with acute or convalescent COVID-19.

This rearrangement joins TRBV7-9 to TRBJ2-5, with 8 positions matching TRBD1. There are 15 residues in the CDR3. Germline CDR1 and CDR2: SEHNR and FQNEAQ (reference sequence). The V segment lost 7 bases and the J segment 0 bases; nucleotides outside the gene matches: 7. The CDR3 bases are TGTGCCAGCACCGCGGACAGGGCTAACCAAGAGACCCAGTACTTC. Protein: CASTADRANQETQYF.

This chain uses TRBV5-1 with TRBJ2-3; tentative D call: TRBD2 (5 bases). This CDR3 is 17 amino acids long. Germline-derived CDR1 and CDR2 are SGHRS and YFSETQ. Trimming removed 3 bases from V and 0 bases from J, with 17 bases in between. The CDR3 DNA sequence: TGCGCCAGCAGCTCCCCGGCTGGCGGGTATAGCACAGATACGCAGTATTTT. Its protein is CASSSPAGGYSTDTQYF.

The rearrangement links TRBV19 to TRBJ1-1, with TRBD1 matching over 8 bases. Germline-derived CDR1 and CDR2 are LNHDA and SQIVND (reference sequence). The CDR3 is 15 amino acids. V lost 4 bases, J lost 5 bases, and 9 bases stayed unmatched. The CDR3 sequence is CASSTTGTGLTEAFF. The CDR3 DNA follows: TGTGCCAGTAGTACAACCGGGACAGGATTAACTGAAGCTTTCTTT.

The V gene is TRBV27, the J gene TRBJ2-1; a possible D gene is TRBD1 (6 bases). CDR1 is MNHEY and CDR2 is SMNVEV in the germline V gene (reference sequence). The length of the CDR3 is 17 residues. V lost 10 bases and J lost 2, with 24 bases in between. CDR3 DNA: TGTGCCACCTATCATTATACAGGGTTTGGGACCTACAATGAGCAGTTCTTC. Translated, it gives CATYHYTGFGTYNEQFF.

This rearrangement joins TRBV6-5 to TRBJ1-2; D perhaps matches TRBD1 (6 bases). Trimming removed 4 bases at V and 6 bases at J, with 12 bases between. CDR3 length: 13 residues. The germline gives CDR1 MNHEY, CDR2 SVGAGI. DNA of the CDR3: TGTGCCAGCAGTTCGGACAGCATAGATGGCTACACCTTC. Its translation: CASSSDSIDGYTF.

The DNA for the CDR3 is TGTGCCAGCTCACCAAGGACAGGGGAAACACCCCTCCACTTT. Its protein product is CASSPRTGETPLHF. The rearrangement uses TRBV18 and TRBJ1-6, with TRBD1 identical over 9 bases. Germline loops: CDR1 KGHSH, CDR2 LQKENI. The junction had 4 bases not matched to a gene; V was cut back by 2 bases and J by 11 bases. The CDR3 loop spans 14 amino acids.

The rearrangement joins TRBV6-6 to TRBJ2-1; 7 nucleotides align to TRBD2. Trimming cost V 0 bases and J 2 bases; bases outside gene matches: 1. The CDR3 consists of 15 residues. Germline V gene lookup returns CDR1 MNHNY and CDR2 SVGAGI (reference sequence). The CDR3 here is CASSYSLAAYNEQFF. CDR3 DNA sequence: TGTGCCAGCAGTTACTCCCTAGCGGCCTACAATGAGCAGTTCTTC.

Only one count was recorded for this clone. This rearrangement joins TRBV19 to TRBJ1-4; D not resolved. Trimming cost V 3 bases and J 7 bases, with 12 bases left between them. The CDR3 is 14 residues long. Germline CDR1 is LNHDA and CDR2 is SQIVND (reference sequence). CDR3: CASSMRERTEKLFF. CDR3 bases: TGTGCCAGTAGTATGAGGGAACGGACTGAAAAACTGTTTTTT.

The DNA of the CDR3 is TGTGCCAGCAAGTTGGAGACCAGGGGCACTGAAGCTTTCTTT. It translates to CASKLETRGTEAFF. V and J are TRBV28 and TRBJ1-1; tentative D call: TRBD1 (6 bases). Between the trimmed V and J ends, which lost 7 bases and 4 bases, there was a span of 16 bases. Germline V CDR1 and CDR2: MDHEN, SYDVKM. This CDR3 contains 14 residues.

The chain recombines TRBV19 with TRBJ2-1; the match to TRBD2 covers 15 bases. Germline CDR1 is LNHDA and CDR2 is SQIVND (reference sequence). The V and J ends lost 6 bases and 7 bases, in that order; junction bases with no gene match: 7. The CDR3 extends over 16 amino acids. The CDR3 nucleotides read TGTGCCAGTAGCACGACAGGGACTAGCGGGAGGAATGAGCAGTTCTTC. Amino acid sequence: CASSTTGTSGRNEQFF.

The CDR3 sequence is CASSGYGSLAGNQPQHF. The CDR3 DNA reads TGTGCCAGCAGTGGCTACGGGAGCCTGGCGGGCAATCAGCCCCAGCATTTT. This chain links TRBV2 with TRBJ1-5; D gene uncertain. Germline V gene data show CDR1 as SNHLY and CDR2 as FYNNEI. There are 17 residues in the CDR3. Deletions cut 4 bases from V and 2 bases from J, with 18 bases between.

In its sample, this clone was seen once. This rearrangement joins TRBV6-5 to TRBJ2-5, with a weak D call TRBD2 (6 bases). Looked up from germline, CDR1 is MNHEY and CDR2 is SVGAGI. CDR3 length: 13 amino acids. Trimming pared 3 bases from V and 2 bases from J, leaving 7 bases between. The CDR3 reads CASSYGGQETQYF. The CDR3 DNA follows: TGTGCCAGCAGTTATGGGGGGCAAGAGACCCAGTACTTC.

This clone has just one count. The chain joins TRBV18 to TRBJ2-1; a weak D match, TRBD2 (5 bases). CDR1 and CDR2 from the germline V gene are KGHSH and LQKENI. CDR3 length: 13 amino acids. V lost 8 bases and J lost 7, with 15 bases in between. The CDR3, as DNA: TGTGCCAGCGGCCTACTAGGAGAGAATGAGCAGTTCTTC. Translated: CASGLLGENEQFF.

This chain connects TRBV6-5 to TRBJ1-2; TRBD1 agrees at 8 bases. The CDR3 has 15 amino acids. Germline V lookup: CDR1 MNHEY, CDR2 SVGAGI. Trimming at V came to 8 bases and at J to 8 bases, leaving 16 bases not matched to a gene. For the CDR3, the DNA is TGTGCCAGCGCCCCAGGGGGCGCTTATAGGGAGGGCTACACCTTC. This codes for CASAPGGAYREGYTF.

Only one count was recorded for this clone. This chain uses TRBV18 with TRBJ1-1, with a weak D call TRBD1 (6 bases). Between the trimmed V and J ends, which lost 1 base and 7 bases, there was a span of 16 bases. The germline gives CDR1 KGHSH, CDR2 LQKENI. This CDR3 comprises 15 residues. The CDR3 here is CASSPQFGQTDEAFF. The CDR3 bases are TGTGCCAGCTCACCACAATTCGGACAGACAGATGAAGCTTTCTTT.

This rearrangement joins TRBV6-4 to TRBJ1-1, with D perhaps TRBD1 (6 bases). This CDR3 has 13 amino acids. Trimming stripped 6 bases from V and 4 bases from J, with 12 bases between. Germline lookup yields CDR1 MRHNA and CDR2 SNTAGT. The chain's CDR3 is CASSAGARTEAFF. CDR3 nucleotides: TGTGCCAGCAGCGCAGGGGCGCGCACTGAAGCTTTCTTT.

The V gene is TRBV11-2, the J gene TRBJ2-3; 9 positions match TRBD2. The CDR3 has 17 amino acids. Germline CDR1 and CDR2: SGHAT and FQNNGV. The J segment lost 5 bases and the V segment lost 5 bases, leaving 14 bases of the junction unmatched. The CDR3 coding sequence is TGTGCCAGCAGCCGCAGACTAGCGGACCTAGAGGGAGATACGCAGTATTTT. Amino acids: CASSRRLADLEGDTQYF. The full variable domain, with the rest looked up from reference TRBV11-2 and TRBJ2-3, is EAGVAQSPRYKIIEKRQSVAFWCNPISGHATLYWYQQILGQGPKLLIQFQNNGVVDDSQLPKDRFSAERLKGVDSTLKIQPAKLEDSAVYLCASSRRLADLEGDTQYFGPGTRLTVL.

The J gene is TRBJ1-2, the V gene TRBV19; TRBD1 is a possible D gene (6 bases). The CDR3 totals 13 residues. V lost 3 bases and J 5 bases, leaving 10 bases between the germline ends. Per germline, CDR1 LNHDA and CDR2 SQIVND (reference sequence). CDR3 in DNA: TGTGCCAGTAGTATGGCAGGGGTATATGGCTACACCTTC. Amino acid sequence: CASSMAGVYGYTF. Full variable domain (rest looked up from reference TRBV19 and TRBJ1-2): DGGITQSPKYLFRKEGQNVTLSCEQNLNHDAMYWYRQDPGQGLRLIYYSQIVNDFQKGDIAEGYSVSREKKESFPLTVTSAQKNPTAFYLCASSMAGVYGYTFGSGTRLTVV.

The gene calls are TRBV6-5 and TRBJ2-2; 12 positions agree with TRBD2. This CDR3 is 15 amino acids long. Germline V gene data show CDR1 as MNHEY and CDR2 as SVGAGI. V dropped 6 bases and J dropped 9; count of bases not matched to a gene: 8. The CDR3 spells CASSQLAGGVRELFF. In nucleotides, the CDR3 is TGTGCCAGCAGCCAACTAGCGGGAGGAGTCCGGGAGCTGTTTTTT.

In this sample, this clone is medium-sized. The rearrangement joins TRBV28 to TRBJ2-7; D is unresolved. Germline V CDR1 and CDR2: MDHEN, SYDVKM. Trimming removed 3 bases from V and 3 bases from J, with 12 bases in between. This CDR3 contains 14 residues. The CDR3 is CASSFGFSGYEQYF. The CDR3 nucleotides are TGTGCCAGCAGTTTTGGGTTCTCGGGCTACGAGCAGTACTTC.

The chain carries TRBV19 and TRBJ1-5, with 7 bases lining up with TRBD1. In germline, CDR1 is LNHDA, CDR2 SQIVND (reference sequence). The CDR3 sequence is 15 residues long. V was clipped by 5 bases and J by 6 bases; unmatched bases: 10. For the CDR3, the DNA is TGTGCCAGTAGTCCGCTTGAGGGGGCAAGTCAGCCCCAGCATTTT. Translated: CASSPLEGASQPQHF.

The chain is built from TRBV3-1 (or the pseudogene TRBV3-2) and TRBJ1-6; tentative D call: TRBD1 (5 bases). CDR1 LGHDT and CDR2 YNNKEL come from the germline V gene (reference sequence). The CDR3 is made up of 14 amino acids. The V end lost 0 bases, the J end lost 10 bases, and 10 bases lay between the germline ends. The CDR3, as DNA: TGTGCCAGCAGCCAAGATCAGGGTCGGTCACCCCTCCACTTT. Amino acids: CASSQDQGRSPLHF.

This chain uses TRBV5-6 with TRBJ1-6; 8 bases agree with TRBD1. With 2 bases clipped from V and 10 bases from J, the junction kept 14 bases outside the gene matches. The CDR3 is made up of 17 amino acids. Germline-derived CDR1 and CDR2 are SGHDT and YYEEEE. The CDR3 reads CASSLPTRGQGQSPLHF. The DNA for the CDR3 is TGTGCCAGCAGCTTACCCACCCGCGGACAGGGTCAATCACCCCTCCACTTT.

The chain carries TRBV27 and TRBJ1-2, with 8 bases fitting TRBD1. The germline CDR1 and CDR2 sequences are MNHEY and SMNVEV (reference sequence). The CDR3 is 13 amino acids. J was trimmed by 8 bases and V by 5 bases; bases with no gene match: 7. The CDR3: CASSTGQGRGYTF. DNA for the CDR3: TGTGCCAGCAGTACCGGACAGGGAAGGGGCTACACCTTC.

This clone has a handful of counts. In DNA, the CDR3 is TGTGCCAGCAGATCCACAGGTAGCAATCAGCCCCAGCATTTT. Amino acids: CASRSTGSNQPQHF. The chain employs TRBV6-5 and TRBJ1-5; weak D call: TRBD1 (5 bases). The CDR3 contains 14 residues. Germline CDR1 MNHEY, CDR2 SVGAGI. V was trimmed by 6 bases and J by 0 bases, leaving 9 bases between them.